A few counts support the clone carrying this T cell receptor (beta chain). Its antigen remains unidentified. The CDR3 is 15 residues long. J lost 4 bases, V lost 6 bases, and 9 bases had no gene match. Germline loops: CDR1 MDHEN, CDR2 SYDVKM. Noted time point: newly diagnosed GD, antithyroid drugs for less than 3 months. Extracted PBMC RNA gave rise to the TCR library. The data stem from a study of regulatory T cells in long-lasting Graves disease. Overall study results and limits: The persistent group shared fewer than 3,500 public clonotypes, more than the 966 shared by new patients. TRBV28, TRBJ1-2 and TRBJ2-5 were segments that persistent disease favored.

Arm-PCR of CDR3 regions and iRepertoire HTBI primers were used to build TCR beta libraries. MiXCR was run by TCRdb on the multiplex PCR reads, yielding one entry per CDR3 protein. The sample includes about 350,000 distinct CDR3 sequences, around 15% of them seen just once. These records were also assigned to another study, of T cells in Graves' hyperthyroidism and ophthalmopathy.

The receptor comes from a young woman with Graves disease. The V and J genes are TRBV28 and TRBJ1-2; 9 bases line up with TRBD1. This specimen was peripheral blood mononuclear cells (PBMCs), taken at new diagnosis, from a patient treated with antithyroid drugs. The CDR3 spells CASSRQGERGYGYTF. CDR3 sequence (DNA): TGTGCCAGCAGCAGACAGGGGGAGAGGGGCTATGGCTACACCTTC.